A selection of T cell receptor beta chains follows, all from one sample in a study of blood T cells in healthy people across ages. Each CDR3 protein is one row after TCRdb ran MiXCR on the 5' RACE reads. The sample holds about 1.1 million distinct CDR3 sequences, 35% to 40% seen once. Sequencing was performed on blood. The source is a young man in good health. The CDR3 runs from the conserved cysteine through the conserved F or W. Each record gives: V gene, clone size, J gene, D gene, CDR3 DNA, CDR3 protein. A D gene is named only where the DNA matches it firmly. Size is omitted from some rows. Given values are once, few, many or a class for expanded clones.

>TRBV4-2|.|TRBJ2-3|.
TGTGCCAGCAGCCAAGTGCGGGGACGCACAGATACGCAGTATTTT
CASSQVRGRTDTQYF
>TRBV9|few|TRBJ2-3|TRBD2
TGTGCCAGCAGCGTAGCGTCTAGCGGGGTAGATACGCAGTATTTT
CASSVASSGVDTQYF
>TRBV5-1|.|TRBJ2-2|TRBD1
TGCGCCAGCAGCCCAAGCTCGACTCCGGGACAGACGAACACCGGGGAGCTGTTTTTT
CASSPSSTPGQTNTGELFF
>TRBV20-1|.|TRBJ2-7|.
TGCAGTGCTAGTTTCTCCTACAGTGAGCAGTACTTC
CSASFSYSEQYF
>TRBV4-1|.|TRBJ2-5|.
TGCGCCAGCAGCCACGCAGAAGACCCGGGGTCCCGGCAAGAGACCCAGTACTTC
CASSHAEDPGSRQETQYF
>TRBV6-2/TRBV6-3|few|TRBJ2-3|TRBD2
TGTGCCAGCAGTTACCCCAGCGGGGGTCCCTCAAAAAGCACAGATACGCAGTATTTT
CASSYPSGGPSKSTDTQYF
>TRBV13|few|TRBJ2-1|.
TGTGCCAGCAGCTCCCTCCGGGGCGATGAGCAGTTCTTC
CASSSLRGDEQFF
>TRBV20-1|.|TRBJ1-5|TRBD1
TGCAGTGCTAGCCCCATGACAGGGCGGACTCAGCCCCAGCATTTT
CSASPMTGRTQPQHF
>TRBV10-3|.|TRBJ1-4|.
TGTGCCGTCAGTGTCGGGGGAGAAAAACTGTTTTTT
CAVSVGGEKLFF
>TRBV10-3|.|TRBJ2-3|TRBD2
TGTGCCATCAGTGAGTCAGGGACTAGCGGGGCCACAGATACGCAGTATTTT
CAISESGTSGATDTQYF
>TRBV10-3|.|TRBJ1-6|.
TGTGCCATCAGTGAGTCGCAGAGAACCTATAATTCACCCCTCCACTTT
CAISESQRTYNSPLHF
>TRBV7-8|few|TRBJ2-3|.
TGTGCCAGCACCGTGGGCAGTAGCACAGATACGCAGTATTTT
CASTVGSSTDTQYF
>TRBV3-1|.|TRBJ2-2|.
TGTGCCAGCAGCCCCTTCGACACCGGGGAGCTGTTTTTT
CASSPFDTGELFF
>TRBV20-1|.|TRBJ2-3|TRBD2
TGCAGTGCTGAAAGCGCTCCGGGGGGGCCCGCAGATACGCAGTATTTT
CSAESAPGGPADTQYF
>TRBV20-1|.|TRBJ1-4|.
TGCAGTGCTAGTGGCGGGCAGGAAAAACTGTTTTTT
CSASGGQEKLFF
>TRBV4-1|.|TRBJ1-5|TRBD1
TGCGCCAGCAGCCAAGTCCCCGGACAGGGATCTCAGCCCCAGCATTTT
CASSQVPGQGSQPQHF
>TRBV9|.|TRBJ2-1|TRBD1
TGTGCCAGCAGCGGGGGACAGGGGTATGAGCAGTTCTTC
CASSGGQGYEQFF
>TRBV19|few|TRBJ1-5|TRBD1
TGTGCCAGTAGTCTGAAACCTCCCGGGACAGGGGACAAACAGCCCCAGCATTTT
CASSLKPPGTGDKQPQHF
>TRBV13|few|TRBJ2-7|.
TGTGCCAGCAGCCTAGACAGTGGGGAGCAGTACTTC
CASSLDSGEQYF
>TRBV20-1|many|TRBJ2-3|TRBD2
TGCAGTGCGCTGACTAGCGGGCCTAGCACAGATACGCAGTATTTT
CSALTSGPSTDTQYF
>TRBV20-1|.|TRBJ2-2|.
TGCAGTACTAGTCGTCCAGAGAACACCGGGGAGCTGTTTTTT
CSTSRPENTGELFF
>TRBV6-5|few|TRBJ1-5|.
TGTGCCAGCAGTGGCCTCGGGGGAAACAATCAGCCCCAGCATTTT
CASSGLGGNNQPQHF
>TRBV6-5|.|TRBJ1-2|.
TGTGCCAGCAGTTACTCACCCGGGTCCCTCTATGGCTACACCTTC
CASSYSPGSLYGYTF
>TRBV20-1|.|TRBJ2-3|.
TGCAGTGCTAGAGATCCCCTAGCTGCGGGCACAGATACGCAGTATTTT
CSARDPLAAGTDTQYF
>TRBV29-1|.|TRBJ2-1|.
TGCAGCGTTCTTCGTAAAGCCGCTGAATACAATGAGCAGTTCTTC
CSVLRKAAEYNEQFF
>TRBV27|.|TRBJ1-5|.
TGTGCCAGCAGTTCCCGAAGGGGTAATCAGCCCCAGCATTTT
CASSSRRGNQPQHF
>TRBV29-1|few|TRBJ1-1|TRBD1
TGCAGCGTTGACCCCAGGGGGCAGAACACTGAAGCTTTCTTT
CSVDPRGQNTEAFF
>TRBV29-1|.|TRBJ2-3|TRBD2
TGCAGCGTTGATAGCGGGGGGAACACAGATACGCAGTATTTT
CSVDSGGNTDTQYF
>TRBV18|.|TRBJ1-1|.
TGTGCCAGCTCACCTTCGGGGGAGAACACTGAAGCTTTCTTT
CASSPSGENTEAFF
>TRBV3-1|few|TRBJ1-1|.
TGTGCCAGCAGCCAAGTTTTCGGGAACACTGAAGCTTTCTTT
CASSQVFGNTEAFF
>TRBV27|few|TRBJ1-2|.
TGTGCCAGCAATTTTGGGTTCAGCTATGGCTACACCTTC
CASNFGFSYGYTF
>TRBV20-1|few|TRBJ2-1|.
TGCAGTGCTAGATGGGCCCCCAATGAGCAGTTCTTC
CSARWAPNEQFF
>TRBV6-6|many|TRBJ2-1|TRBD1
TGTGCCAGCAGTTACACAGGGGATGAGCAGTTCTTC
CASSYTGDEQFF
>TRBV5-1|few|TRBJ1-1|TRBD1
TGCGCCAGCAAGACAGGGGGCTTTCAGAACACTGAAGCTTTCTTT
CASKTGGFQNTEAFF
>TRBV20-1|.|TRBJ1-2|.
TGCAGTGCTTTTTCCGTCTATGGCTACACCTTC
CSAFSVYGYTF
>TRBV6-2/TRBV6-3|.|TRBJ1-2|TRBD1
TGTGCCAGCAGGCCGAGGGGGCAAGGCTACACCTTC
CASRPRGQGYTF
>TRBV15|.|TRBJ2-3|.
TGTGCCACCAGCAGAGATTTGAGTAGCACAGATACGCAGTATTTT
CATSRDLSSTDTQYF
>TRBV12-3/TRBV12-4|few|TRBJ1-3|.
TGTGCCAGCAGCCCGACAGACCCTGGAAACACCATATATTTT
CASSPTDPGNTIYF
>TRBV4-1|few|TRBJ1-2|.
TGCGCCAGCAGCCAAGAGGAGTCTCGTTGGGGCTACACCTTC
CASSQEESRWGYTF
>TRBV20-1|few|TRBJ2-7|.
TGCAGTGCTACCCTCTTCCGGGCTAAGACCTTGGACGAGCAGTACTTC
CSATLFRAKTLDEQYF